A selection of T cell receptor beta chains follows, all from one sample in a study of brain T cells in children with intractable seizures. The method was immunoSEQ multiplex PCR; TCRdb's version includes in-frame clones alone and lacks a portion of them. The data hold 78,000 or so clones, with about 90% observed a single time. The starting material was peripheral blood, obtained at surgery. The origin of the receptors is a girl aged 2 to 10 with Rasmussen encephalitis and intractable seizures. Both conserved end residues are part of each CDR3. The D gene is left open where the match is weak. Not every row has a clone size; where given, it reads once, few, many or a size class.

clone size | D gene | J gene | V gene | CDR3 DNA | CDR3 protein
NA | TRBD2 | TRBJ2-7 | TRBV7-6 | TGTGCCAGCAGCCGGGGACTAGTCTACGAGCAGTACTTC | CASSRGLVYEQYF
NA | TRBD1 | TRBJ1-6 | TRBV3-1/TRBV3-2 | TGTGCCAGCGGATACAGGGGCAGGAATTCACCCCTCCACTTT | CASGYRGRNSPLHF
NA | NA | TRBJ1-1 | TRBV11-2 | TGTGCCAGCAGCTTGCGGACAGACCGGAACACTGAAGCTTTCTTT | CASSLRTDRNTEAFF
NA | NA | TRBJ2-2 | TRBV11-3 | TGTGCCAGCACCTTTGGGGGCGCGAACACCGGGGAGCTGTTTTTT | CASTFGGANTGELFF
NA | NA | TRBJ1-4 | TRBV19 | TGTGCCAGTAGTCAACAGGGCCGGGTTGAAAAACTGTTTTTT | CASSQQGRVEKLFF
NA | NA | TRBJ1-2 | TRBV6-5 | TGTGCCAGCAGTTACCAGTCTAACTATGGCTACACCTTC | CASSYQSNYGYTF
NA | NA | TRBJ2-7 | TRBV15 | TGTGCCACCAGCAGAGAAGGGCTCGAGCAGTACTTC | CATSREGLEQYF
NA | NA | TRBJ1-6 | TRBV5-5 | TGTGCCAGCAGCTTGGCGGGACCCCTCCACTTT | CASSLAGPLHF
NA | NA | TRBJ1-1 | TRBV28 | TGTGCCAGCAGCCGCAGTGCCGGGGCCACTGAAGCTTTCTTT | CASSRSAGATEAFF
medium-sized | TRBD2 | TRBJ2-1 | TRBV6-5 | TGTGCCAGCAGTCCGCTAGCGGGTCTATACAATGAGCAGTTCTTC | CASSPLAGLYNEQFF
NA | NA | TRBJ1-2 | TRBV11-2 | TGTGCCAGCAGCTTACGAGGGGGGGCGAGCGAAGGCTACACCTTC | CASSLRGGASEGYTF
NA | TRBD2 | TRBJ2-1 | TRBV29-1 | TGCAGCGCGGGGACTAGCGGGAGCTCCTACAATGAGCAGTTCTTC | CSAGTSGSSYNEQFF
large | TRBD1 | TRBJ2-7 | TRBV7-2 | TGTGCCAGCAACGGAGGACAGGGGCCCTACGAGCAGTACTTC | CASNGGQGPYEQYF
NA | NA | TRBJ1-2 | TRBV7-8 | TGTGCCAGCAGCTTAGATGTTGACTATGGCTACACCTTC | CASSLDVDYGYTF
NA | TRBD1 | TRBJ1-2 | TRBV2 | TGTGCCACTCGGACAGGTCCCTATGGCTACACCTTC | CATRTGPYGYTF
NA | NA | TRBJ1-1 | TRBV5-4 | TGTGCCAGCAGCTTACAGGGCACTGAAGCTTTCTTT | CASSLQGTEAFF
NA | TRBD2 | TRBJ2-7 | TRBV5-1 | TGCGCCAGCAGCCCCAAGACGGGGGGACCCTACGAGCAGTACTTC | CASSPKTGGPYEQYF
NA | TRBD1 | TRBJ1-4 | TRBV18 | TGTGCCAGCTCACCACGGACAGGGGAAAAACTGTTTTTT | CASSPRTGEKLFF
once | NA | TRBJ2-1 | TRBV6-5 | TGTGCCAGCAATCTAGTTATAGCGGCCTACAATGAGCAGTTCTTC | CASNLVIAAYNEQFF
NA | TRBD2 | TRBJ2-3 | TRBV10-1 | TGCGCCAGCAGTGAGTCGCCCAGCGGGGGGACAGATACGCAGTATTTT | CASSESPSGGTDTQYF
NA | NA | TRBJ1-2 | TRBV2 | TGTGCCAGCAGTACCCTTTTCGGGTCCTATGGCTACACCTTC | CASSTLFGSYGYTF
NA | NA | TRBJ1-1 | TRBV7-9 | TGTGCCAGCAGCTTAGGTCCCCCCAGTATGAACACTGAAGCTTTCTTT | CASSLGPPSMNTEAFF
NA | NA | TRBJ1-2 | TRBV5-1 | TGCGCCAGCAGCAGCCGGGACGGAGGCTATGGCTACACCTTC | CASSSRDGGYGYTF
NA | TRBD2 | TRBJ2-1 | TRBV28 | TGTGCCAGCAGTTCCCGAGGCCTAGCGGGGAACGGGAATGAGCAGTTCTTC | CASSSRGLAGNGNEQFF